This T cell receptor (beta chain) emerged from a study of response to subunit inactivated influenza vaccine. Study-level points and caveats: The authors offered the suggestion that each seasonal influenza vaccination recruits few new T cells.

Via MiXCR, TCRdb re-called the RT-PCR reads, giving one row per CDR3 protein. The sample lists 600,000 to 850,000 distinct CDR3 sequences; 14% were seen once. The CDR3 has 15 amino acids. Trimming took off 3 bases at V and 0 bases at J, with 11 bases between the two ends. CDR1 is SGHTA, CDR2 FQGNSA, per germline. Concerning this clonotype: Its antigen is not known.

This chain uses TRBV7-2 with TRBJ1-1; no reliable D call. This material consisted of PBMCs from blood, taken approximately 15 days before vaccination. The receptor's source is a man aged 45-60 years who received an inactivated influenza vaccine. CDR3 sequence (DNA): TGTGCCAGCAGCTTCTTGTCGACCATGAACACTGAAGCTTTCTTT. The encoded protein is CASSFLSTMNTEAFF.